The clone carrying this T cell receptor beta chain occurred a few times. A single record per CDR3 protein comes from TCRdb applying MiXCR to the 5' RACE reads. The sample has approximately 890,000 distinct CDR3 sequences, 9% to 15% seen once. The sample originates from a study of identical twins. This same sample was also taken into another study, of yellow fever vaccine responses in identical twins.

Sequencing input: PBMCs. The sequence derives from a woman younger than 30 in good health.

In nucleotides, the CDR3 is TGTGCCAGCAGTGTATGGGGGAATAGCAATCAGCCCCAGCATTTT. Amino acids: CASSVWGNSNQPQHF. The chain has TRBV2 and TRBJ1-5, with TRBD1 as a possible D gene (5 bases). The CDR3 contains 15 residues. From germline, CDR1 is SNHLY and CDR2 FYNNEI. The V end lost 4 bases, the J end lost 0 bases, and 10 bases lay between the germline ends.